This T cell receptor (beta chain) originates from a study of cytomegalovirus exposure and HLA in healthy donors. As for the study in general: When fewer than 500 donors were genotyped, about 81% of them were found to fall in the Caucasian-associated ancestry cluster. Broader study findings: In vitro checks showed that three CMV-associated chains really do target CMV antigens. In a later analysis, donors in an Asian-associated ancestry cluster reportedly had fewer N-insertions in productive TCRs than the cohort mean.

A note on this clone: Its specificity is unknown.

While unrecorded immune exposures were likely, the donors were nominally healthy when sampled. Deletions cut 5 bases from V and 4 bases from J, with 8 bases between. The CDR3 consists of 12 residues. Germline V gene sequence: CDR1 MNHEY, CDR2 SVGAGI. The PCR made use of 60 Vbeta and 13 Jbeta primers. The protocol was immunoSEQ multiplex PCR, while the TCRdb copy is restricted to in-frame clones and leaves out a portion. The sample records under 140,000 clones, around 84% being singletons. The rearrangement joins TRBV6-5 to TRBJ1-1; TRBD1 is a possible D gene (5 bases). The TCR comes from a woman between 25 and 40 years old in good health and CMV-seronegative. Sequenced: PBMCs. The CDR3 is CASSGRATEAFF. DNA for the CDR3: TGTGCCAGCAGTGGCAGGGCCACTGAAGCTTTCTTT.